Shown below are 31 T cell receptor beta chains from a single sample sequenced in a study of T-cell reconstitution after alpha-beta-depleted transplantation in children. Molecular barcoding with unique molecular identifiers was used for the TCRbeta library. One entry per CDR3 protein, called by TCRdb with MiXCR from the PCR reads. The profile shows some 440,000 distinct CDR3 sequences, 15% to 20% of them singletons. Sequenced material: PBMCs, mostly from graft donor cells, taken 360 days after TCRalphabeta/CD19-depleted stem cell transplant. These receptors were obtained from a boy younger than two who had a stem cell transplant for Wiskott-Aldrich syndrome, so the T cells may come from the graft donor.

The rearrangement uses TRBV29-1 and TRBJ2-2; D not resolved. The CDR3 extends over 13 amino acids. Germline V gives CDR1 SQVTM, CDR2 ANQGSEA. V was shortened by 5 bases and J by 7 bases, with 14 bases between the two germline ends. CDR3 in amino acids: CSVKGRPLGELFF. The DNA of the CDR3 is TGCAGCGTTAAGGGCAGACCCCTCGGGGAGCTGTTTTTT.

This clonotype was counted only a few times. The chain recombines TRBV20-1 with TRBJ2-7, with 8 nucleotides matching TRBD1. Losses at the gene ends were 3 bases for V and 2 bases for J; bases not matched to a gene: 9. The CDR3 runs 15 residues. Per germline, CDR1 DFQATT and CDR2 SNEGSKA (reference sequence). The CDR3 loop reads CSASPDRGSAYEQYF. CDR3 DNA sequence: TGCAGTGCTAGCCCCGACAGGGGATCCGCCTACGAGCAGTACTTC.

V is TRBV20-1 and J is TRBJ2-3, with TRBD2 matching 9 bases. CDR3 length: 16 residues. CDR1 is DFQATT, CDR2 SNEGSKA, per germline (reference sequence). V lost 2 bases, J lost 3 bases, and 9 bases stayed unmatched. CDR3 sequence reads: CSARSIRLAVTDTQYF. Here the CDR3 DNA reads TGCAGTGCTAGATCGATTCGACTAGCGGTTACAGATACGCAGTATTTT.

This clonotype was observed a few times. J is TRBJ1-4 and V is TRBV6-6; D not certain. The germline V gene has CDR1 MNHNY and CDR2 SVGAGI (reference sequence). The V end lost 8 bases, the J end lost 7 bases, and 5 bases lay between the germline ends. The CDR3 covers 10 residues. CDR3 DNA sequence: TGTGCCAGCTTAGGTGAAAAACTGTTTTTT. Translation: CASLGEKLFF.

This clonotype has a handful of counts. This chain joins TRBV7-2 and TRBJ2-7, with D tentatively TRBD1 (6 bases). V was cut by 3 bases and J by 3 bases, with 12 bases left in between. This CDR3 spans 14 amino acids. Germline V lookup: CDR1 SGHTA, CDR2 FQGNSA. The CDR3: CASSFGTYLYEQYF. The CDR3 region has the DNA TGTGCCAGCAGCTTCGGGACATACCTCTACGAGCAGTACTTC.

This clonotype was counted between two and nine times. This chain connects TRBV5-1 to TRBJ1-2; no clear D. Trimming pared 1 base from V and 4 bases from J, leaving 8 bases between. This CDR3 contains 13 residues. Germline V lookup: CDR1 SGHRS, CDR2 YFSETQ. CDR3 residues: CASSLLESYGYTF. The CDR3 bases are TGCGCCAGCAGCTTGTTGGAAAGCTATGGCTACACCTTC. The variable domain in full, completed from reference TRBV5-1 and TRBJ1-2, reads KAGVTQTPRYLIKTRGQQVTLSCSPISGHRSVSWYQQTPGQGLQFLFEYFSETQRNKGNFPGRFSGRQFSNSRSEMNVSTLELGDSALYLCASSLLESYGYTFGSGTRLTVV.

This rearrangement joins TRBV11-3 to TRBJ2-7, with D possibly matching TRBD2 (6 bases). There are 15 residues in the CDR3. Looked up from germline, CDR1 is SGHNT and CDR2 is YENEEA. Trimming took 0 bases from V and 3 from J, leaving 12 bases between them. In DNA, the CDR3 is TGTGCCAGCAGCTTAGATCACGGAGGGGTCTACGAGCAGTACTTC. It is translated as CASSLDHGGVYEQYF. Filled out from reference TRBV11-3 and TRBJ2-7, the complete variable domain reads EAGVVQSPRYKIIEKKQPVAFWCNPISGHNTLYWYLQNLGQGPELLIRYENEEAVDDSQLPKDRFSAERLKGVDSTLKIQPAELGDSAVYLCASSLDHGGVYEQYFGPGTRLTVT.

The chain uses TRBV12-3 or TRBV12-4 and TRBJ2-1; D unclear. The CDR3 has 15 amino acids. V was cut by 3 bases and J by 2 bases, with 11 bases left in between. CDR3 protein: CASSFSPLPYNEQFF. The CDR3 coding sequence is TGTGCCAGCAGTTTTTCCCCCCTCCCCTACAATGAGCAGTTCTTC.

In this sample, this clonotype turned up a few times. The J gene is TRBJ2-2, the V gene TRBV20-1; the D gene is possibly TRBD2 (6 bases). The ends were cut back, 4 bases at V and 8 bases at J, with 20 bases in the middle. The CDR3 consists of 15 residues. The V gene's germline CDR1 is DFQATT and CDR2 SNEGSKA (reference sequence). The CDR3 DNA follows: TGCAGTGCTAAGTTTCCCGGGACTCCACCTGGGGAGCTGTTTTTT. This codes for CSAKFPGTPPGELFF.

In DNA, the CDR3 is TGTGCCTGGAGCGACACAGGGCTGCCCCAAGAGACCCAGTACTTC. This translates into CAWSDTGLPQETQYF. The V gene is TRBV30, the J gene TRBJ2-5, with a weak D call TRBD1 (6 bases). The CDR3 has 15 amino acids. The V end lost 3 bases, the J end lost 1 base, and 15 bases lay between the germline ends. Germline CDR1 and CDR2: GTSNPN and SVGIG (reference sequence).

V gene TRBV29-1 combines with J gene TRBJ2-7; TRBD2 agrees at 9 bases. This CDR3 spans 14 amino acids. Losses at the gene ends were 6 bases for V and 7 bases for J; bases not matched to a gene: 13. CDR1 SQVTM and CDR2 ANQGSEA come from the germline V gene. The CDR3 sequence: CSVTGLASSREQYF. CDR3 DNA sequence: TGCAGCGTGACGGGACTAGCATCTAGTAGGGAGCAGTACTTC.

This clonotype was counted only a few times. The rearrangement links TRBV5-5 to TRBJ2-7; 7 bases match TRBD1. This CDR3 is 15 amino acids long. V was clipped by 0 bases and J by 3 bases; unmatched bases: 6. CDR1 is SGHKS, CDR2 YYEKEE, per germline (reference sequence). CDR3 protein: CASSLGEGANYEQYF. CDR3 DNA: TGTGCCAGCAGCTTGGGTGAGGGGGCGAACTACGAGCAGTACTTC. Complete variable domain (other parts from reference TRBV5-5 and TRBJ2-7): DAGVTQSPTHLIKTRGQQVTLRCSPISGHKSVSWYQQVLGQGPQFIFQYYEKEERGRGNFPDRFSARQFPNYSSELNVNALLLGDSALYLCASSLGEGANYEQYFGPGTRLTVT.

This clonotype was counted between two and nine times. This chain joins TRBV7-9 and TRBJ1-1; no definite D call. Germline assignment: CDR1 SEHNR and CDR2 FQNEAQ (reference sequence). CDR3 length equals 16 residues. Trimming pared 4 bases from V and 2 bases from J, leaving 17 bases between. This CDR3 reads CASSSPLQRLNTEAFF. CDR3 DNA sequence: TGTGCCAGCAGCTCCCCTTTACAGAGACTCAACACTGAAGCTTTCTTT.

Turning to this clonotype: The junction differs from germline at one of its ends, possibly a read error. CDR3 sequence: CATSYSGRALPLHF. The CDR3 DNA reads TGTGCCACCAGTTATAGCGGGAGGGCCCTCCCGTTACACTTC. V gene TRBV15 combines with J gene TRBJ2-7, with 11 bases identical to TRBD2. Germline CDR1 is LNHNV and CDR2 is YYDKDF (reference sequence). The CDR3 length is 14 residues.

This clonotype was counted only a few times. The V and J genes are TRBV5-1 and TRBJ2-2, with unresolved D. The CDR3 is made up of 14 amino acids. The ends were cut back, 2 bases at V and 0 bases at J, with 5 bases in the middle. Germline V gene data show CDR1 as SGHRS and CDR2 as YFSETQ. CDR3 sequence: CASSLEPNTGELFF. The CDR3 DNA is TGCGCCAGCAGCTTAGAACCGAACACCGGGGAGCTGTTTTTT.

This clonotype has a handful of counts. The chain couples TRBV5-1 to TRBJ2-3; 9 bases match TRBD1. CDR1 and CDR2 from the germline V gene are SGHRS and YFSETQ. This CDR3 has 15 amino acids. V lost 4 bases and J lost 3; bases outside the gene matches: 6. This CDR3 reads CASSTQGARTDTQYF. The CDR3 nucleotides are TGCGCCAGCAGCACACAGGGGGCGAGGACAGATACGCAGTATTTT.

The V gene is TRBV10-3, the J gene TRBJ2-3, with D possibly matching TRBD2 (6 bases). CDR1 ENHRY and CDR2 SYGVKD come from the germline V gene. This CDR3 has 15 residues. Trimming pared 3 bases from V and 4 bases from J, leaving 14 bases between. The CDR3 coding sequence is TGTGCCATCAGTGATAATCGGGAGTTTTCAGATACGCAGTATTTT. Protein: CAISDNREFSDTQYF.

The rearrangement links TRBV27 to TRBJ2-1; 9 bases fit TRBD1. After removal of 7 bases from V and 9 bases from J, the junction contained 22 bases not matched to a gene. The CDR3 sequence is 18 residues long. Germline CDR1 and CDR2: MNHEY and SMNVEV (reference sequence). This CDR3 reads CASKITSWTGASSSEQFF. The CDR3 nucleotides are TGTGCCAGCAAAATTACCTCATGGACAGGGGCGAGTTCTAGTGAGCAGTTCTTC.

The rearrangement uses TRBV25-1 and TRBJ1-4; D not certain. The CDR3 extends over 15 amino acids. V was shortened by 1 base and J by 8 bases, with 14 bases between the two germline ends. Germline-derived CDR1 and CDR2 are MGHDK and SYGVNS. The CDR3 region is CASSEWLPGGEKLFF. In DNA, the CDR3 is TGTGCCAGCAGTGAATGGTTGCCAGGCGGGGAAAAACTGTTTTTT.

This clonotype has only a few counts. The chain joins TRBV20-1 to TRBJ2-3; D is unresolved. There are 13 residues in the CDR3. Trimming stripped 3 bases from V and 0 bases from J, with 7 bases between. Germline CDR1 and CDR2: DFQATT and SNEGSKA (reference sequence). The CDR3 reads CSASRTSTDTQYF. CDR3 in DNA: TGCAGTGCTAGTCGTACTAGCACAGATACGCAGTATTTT.

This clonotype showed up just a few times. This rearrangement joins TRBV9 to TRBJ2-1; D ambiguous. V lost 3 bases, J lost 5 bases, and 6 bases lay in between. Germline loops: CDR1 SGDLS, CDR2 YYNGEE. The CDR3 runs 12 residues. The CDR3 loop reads CASSASNNEQFF. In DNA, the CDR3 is TGTGCCAGCAGCGCGAGTAACAATGAGCAGTTCTTC.

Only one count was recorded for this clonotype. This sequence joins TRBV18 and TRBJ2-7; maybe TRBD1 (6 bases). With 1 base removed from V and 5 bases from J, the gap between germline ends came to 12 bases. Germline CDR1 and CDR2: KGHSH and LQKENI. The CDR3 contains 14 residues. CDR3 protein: CASSPRGRLDEQYF. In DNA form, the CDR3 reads TGTGCCAGCTCACCACGGGGGCGCCTAGACGAGCAGTACTTC.

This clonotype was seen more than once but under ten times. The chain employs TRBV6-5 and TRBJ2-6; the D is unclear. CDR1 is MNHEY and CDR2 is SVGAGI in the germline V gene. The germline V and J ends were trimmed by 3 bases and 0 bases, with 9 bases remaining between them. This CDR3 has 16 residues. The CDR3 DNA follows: TGTGCCAGCAGTTATGTACCGATCTCTGGGGCCAACGTCCTGACTTTC. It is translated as CASSYVPISGANVLTF.

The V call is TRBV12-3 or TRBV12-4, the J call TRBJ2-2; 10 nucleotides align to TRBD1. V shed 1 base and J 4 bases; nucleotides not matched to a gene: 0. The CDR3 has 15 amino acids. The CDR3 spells CASSLGTGGTGELFF. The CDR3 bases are TGTGCCAGCAGTTTAGGGACAGGGGGCACCGGGGAGCTGTTTTTT.

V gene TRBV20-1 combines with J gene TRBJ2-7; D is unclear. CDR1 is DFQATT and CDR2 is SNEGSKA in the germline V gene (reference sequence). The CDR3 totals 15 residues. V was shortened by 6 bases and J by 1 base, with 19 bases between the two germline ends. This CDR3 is CSAPVGSSRSYEQYF. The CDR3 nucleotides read TGCAGTGCCCCGGTAGGGTCTTCACGATCCTACGAGCAGTACTTC.

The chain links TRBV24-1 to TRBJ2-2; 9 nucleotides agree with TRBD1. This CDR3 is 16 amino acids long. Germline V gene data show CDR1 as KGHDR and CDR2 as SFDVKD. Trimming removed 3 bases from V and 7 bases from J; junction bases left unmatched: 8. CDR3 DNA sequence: TGTGCCACCAGTGATCTCCGGACAGGGGCTTACGGGGAGCTGTTTTTT. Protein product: CATSDLRTGAYGELFF.

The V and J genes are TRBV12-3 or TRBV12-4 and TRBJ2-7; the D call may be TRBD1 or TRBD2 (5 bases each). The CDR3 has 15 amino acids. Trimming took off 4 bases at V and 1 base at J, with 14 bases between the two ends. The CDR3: CASSSDWDGSYEQYF. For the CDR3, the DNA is TGTGCCAGCAGTTCAGATTGGGACGGATCCTACGAGCAGTACTTC.

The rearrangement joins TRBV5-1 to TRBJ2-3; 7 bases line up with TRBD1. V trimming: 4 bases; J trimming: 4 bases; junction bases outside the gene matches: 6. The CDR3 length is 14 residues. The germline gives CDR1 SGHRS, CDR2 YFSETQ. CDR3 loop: CASSPRQGADTQYF. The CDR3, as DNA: TGCGCCAGCAGCCCCCGACAGGGCGCAGATACGCAGTATTTT.

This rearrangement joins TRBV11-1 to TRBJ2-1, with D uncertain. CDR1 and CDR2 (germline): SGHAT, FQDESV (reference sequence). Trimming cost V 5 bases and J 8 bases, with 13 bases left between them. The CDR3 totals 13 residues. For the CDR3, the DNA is TGTGCCAGCAGCCGGCCGCCCCTCTATGAGCAGTTCTTC. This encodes CASSRPPLYEQFF.

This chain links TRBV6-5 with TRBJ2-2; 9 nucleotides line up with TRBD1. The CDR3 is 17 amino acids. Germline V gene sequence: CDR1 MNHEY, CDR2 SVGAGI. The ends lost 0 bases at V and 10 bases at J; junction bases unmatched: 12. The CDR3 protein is CASSYSGQGPIGEELFF. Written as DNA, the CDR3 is TGTGCCAGCAGTTACTCCGGACAGGGGCCGATAGGAGAGGAGCTGTTTTTT.

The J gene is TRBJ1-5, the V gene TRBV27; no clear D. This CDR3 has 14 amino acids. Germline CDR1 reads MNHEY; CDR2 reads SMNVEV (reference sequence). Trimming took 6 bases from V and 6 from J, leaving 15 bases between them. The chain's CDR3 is CASSRTGSGQPQHF. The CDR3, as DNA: TGTGCCAGCAGCCGGACGGGCTCGGGTCAGCCCCAGCATTTT.